These 10 T cell receptor beta chains originate from one sample sequenced in a study of T-cell memory formation after mild COVID-19 (dated by TCRdb to about 2021). Libraries were built with 5' RACE. Sequencing took place on an Illumina NovaSeq 6000. TCRdb reprocessed the public reads (quality trimming at Q25 with fastp, clone calling with MiXCR) and kept in-frame beta chains. Here each entry gathers all rows of one CDR3 protein and keeps the most common genes and DNA. The sample has fewer than 700,000 distinct CDR3 sequences on record, approximately 21% of them singletons. The ten largest account for roughly 9.1% of the sample. Sequencing input: PBMCs or a T cell subset sorted from them (not recorded which). These TCRs come from an adult woman who had mild COVID-19 (a few samples of this study predate the infection). The sample titles of this study are shuffled in the database, so cell type and time point are left out; the donor was told from shared clones.

The chain couples TRBV30 to TRBJ1-3; D gene uncertain. The CDR3 sequence is 12 residues long. Trimming stripped 1 base from V and 8 bases from J, with 9 bases between. Germline loops: CDR1 GTSNPN, CDR2 SVGIG (reference sequence). In nucleotides, the CDR3 is TGTGCCTGGAGTGGAGTCTCGGACACCATATATTTT. Translated: CAWSGVSDTIYF.

This clonotype was counted between two and nine times. The genes are TRBV20-1 and TRBJ2-7, with TRBD2 matching over 14 bases. Germline trimming cut 5 bases from V and 12 bases from J; bases unmatched to any gene: 9. Germline V CDR1 and CDR2: DFQATT, SNEGSKA (reference sequence). This CDR3 region has 13 residues. CDR3 sequence reads: CSAAGTSGGHRYF. The CDR3 DNA sequence: TGCAGTGCTGCCGGGACTAGCGGGGGCCACCGGTACTTC.

This clonotype has only a few counts. V gene TRBV12-3 or TRBV12-4 combines with J gene TRBJ1-4; a weak D match, TRBD1 (5 bases). This CDR3 has 12 amino acids. V was pared by 3 bases and J by 10 bases, with 9 bases between. The CDR3 is CASSLGRGKLFF. Written as DNA, the CDR3 is TGTGCCAGCAGTTTGGGAAGGGGAAAACTGTTTTTT.

This clonotype was seen a handful of times. V gene TRBV6-2 or TRBV6-3 combines with J gene TRBJ2-4, with D hard to call. Germline assignment: CDR1 MNHEY and CDR2 SVGEGT. V lost 2 bases, J lost 1 base, and 6 bases lay in between. The CDR3 is 14 amino acids. CDR3: CASSYNGAKNIQYF. The DNA of the CDR3 is TGTGCCAGCAGTTACAACGGGGCCAAAAACATTCAGTACTTC.

V is TRBV3-1 and J is TRBJ2-5, with TRBD2 identical over 7 bases. The CDR3 totals 17 residues. The junction had 10 bases not matched to a gene; V was cut back by 2 bases and J by 1 base. Germline V gene data show CDR1 as LGHDT and CDR2 as YNNKEL (reference sequence). The DNA for the CDR3 is TGTGCCAGCAGCCAATGGCTCCCCGGGACTACCCAAGAGACCCAGTACTTC. Residues: CASSQWLPGTTQETQYF.

The J gene is TRBJ2-7, the V gene TRBV4-1, with 7 bases that match TRBD1. CDR1 is MGHRA, CDR2 YSYEKL, per germline. V lost 1 base and J lost 3; bases outside the gene matches: 9. The CDR3 consists of 16 residues. The chain's CDR3 is CASSQGRGRGIYEQYF. In nucleotides, the CDR3 is TGCGCCAGCAGCCAAGGAAGGGGCAGGGGGATCTACGAGCAGTACTTC.

In its sample, this clonotype was seen a few times. The chain uses TRBV5-1 and TRBJ2-1, with TRBD2 matching over 9 bases. Unmatched junction bases numbered 13, after V lost 4 bases and J lost 8 bases. This CDR3 is built from 16 residues. The germline V gene encodes CDR1 SGHRS and CDR2 YFSETQ. The CDR3 nucleotides are TGCGCCAGCAGCGACACCTGGCGGGGGGGCAGGGATGAGCAGTTCTTC. Amino acid sequence: CASSDTWRGGRDEQFF.

In this sample, this clonotype turned up many times. The chain is built from TRBV12-3 or TRBV12-4 and TRBJ2-2, with D hard to call. The CDR3 consists of 12 residues. Trimming took 3 bases from V and 5 from J, leaving 4 bases between them. CDR3 protein: CASSFPTGELFF. CDR3 nucleotides: TGTGCCAGCAGTTTTCCTACCGGGGAGCTGTTTTTT.

This clonotype was seen many times. The V call is TRBV6-1, the J call TRBJ2-3; the D gene is possibly TRBD1 (6 bases). Trimming left V 6 bases short and J 3 bases short, with 13 bases between. The CDR3 length is 14 residues. The germline V gene has CDR1 MNHNS and CDR2 SASEGT. This CDR3 reads CASRTGGKTDTQYF. DNA of the CDR3: TGTGCCAGCAGGACAGGAGGAAAGACAGATACGCAGTATTTT.

CDR3 DNA sequence: TGCGCCAGCACCTATGGCGGGGAGTACAATGAGCAGTTCTTC. Its protein product is CASTYGGEYNEQFF. The rearrangement joins TRBV5-1 to TRBJ2-1; TRBD2 is a possible D gene (6 bases). Germline CDR1 reads SGHRS; CDR2 reads YFSETQ. The CDR3 has 14 residues. V lost 6 bases and J lost 4, with 14 bases in between.